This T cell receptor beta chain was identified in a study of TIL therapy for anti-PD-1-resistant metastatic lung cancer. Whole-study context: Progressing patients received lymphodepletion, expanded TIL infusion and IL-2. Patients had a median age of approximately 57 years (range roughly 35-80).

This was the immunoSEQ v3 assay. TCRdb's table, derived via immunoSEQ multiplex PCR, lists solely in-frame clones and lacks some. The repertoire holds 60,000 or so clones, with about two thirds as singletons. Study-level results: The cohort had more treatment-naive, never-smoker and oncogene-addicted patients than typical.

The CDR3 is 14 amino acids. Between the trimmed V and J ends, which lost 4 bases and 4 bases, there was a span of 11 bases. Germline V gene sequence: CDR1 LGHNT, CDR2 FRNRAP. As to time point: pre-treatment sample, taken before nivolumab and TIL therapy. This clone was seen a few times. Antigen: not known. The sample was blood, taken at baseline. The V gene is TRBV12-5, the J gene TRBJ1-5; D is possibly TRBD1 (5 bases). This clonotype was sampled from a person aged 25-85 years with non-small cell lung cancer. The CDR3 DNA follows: TGTGCTAGTGGTTGGGACTTGGGTAATCAGCCCCAGCATTTT. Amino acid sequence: CASGWDLGNQPQHF.